These 29 T cell receptor beta chains were sequenced from one sample in a study of tumor and adjacent non-tumor tissue in lung cancer. No cell sorting was done before RNA was extracted from the tissue. The library came from three nested PCR rounds adapted from ARM-PCR protocols. TCRdb re-called the multiplex PCR reads with MiXCR, one entry per CDR3 protein. The profile shows 65,000 to 80,000 distinct CDR3 sequences, 73% of them singletons. Input material: lung tumor tissue. Every receptor here comes from a man in his 60s with non-small cell lung cancer.

Concerning this clonotype: Likely a read error: the CDR3 ends without its conserved phenylalanine or tryptophan. The chain couples TRBV20-1 to TRBJ1-5; tentative D call: TRBD1 (5 bases). This CDR3 region has 18 residues. With 0 bases removed from V and 5 bases from J, the gap between germline ends came to 23 bases. Germline V gene lookup returns CDR1 DFQATT and CDR2 SNEGSKA (reference sequence). CDR3 nucleotide sequence: TGCAGTGCTAGAGATCATCGACTTTTGTCGGGGGGAGATCAGCCCCAGCATTCT. Protein sequence: CSARDHRLLSGGDQPQHS.

For this clonotype: An end of the junction differs from the germline gene, which may be a read error. V usage is TRBV6-2 or TRBV6-3 and J usage is TRBJ2-6, with D perhaps TRBD2 (6 bases). The CDR3 has 18 residues. Germline V gene data show CDR1 as MNHEY and CDR2 as SVGEGT. The CDR3, as DNA: TGTGCCACCATTACCATCAGGGAGGTGTATTCTGAGGCCAACGTCCAGACTTTC. This codes for CATITIREVYSEANVQTF.

On this clonotype: It is unclear where the CDR3 begins or ends on the DNA, so no DNA is shown, and the CDR3 is as TCRdb lists it. J is TRBJ1-2 and V is TRBV30; TRBD1 reflects the table's D call only, with no check against the DNA. The CDR3 comprises 12 residues, both ends counted. In germline, CDR1 is GTSNPN, CDR2 SVGIG (reference sequence). The CDR3 is CAQTGDDYGCTF.

A note on this clonotype: This CDR3 is missing its conserved last phenylalanine or tryptophan, likely due to a read error. The gene calls are TRBV10-1 and TRBJ2-3; D tentatively fits TRBD1 or TRBD2 (5 bases each). The CDR3 consists of 14 residues. Germline lookup yields CDR1 WNHNN and CDR2 SYGVQD (reference sequence). The CDR3 loop reads CANSAGDLTDTQYL. The CDR3 nucleotides read TGCGCCAACAGTGCCGGGGACCTCACAGATACGCAGTATTTA.

Only a few counts were recorded for this clonotype. The chain is built from TRBV11-3 and TRBJ1-1; D is undetermined. From germline, CDR1 is SGHNT and CDR2 YENEEA. This CDR3 contains 17 residues. V was trimmed by 7 bases and J by 1 base, leaving 22 bases between them. CDR3 nucleotide sequence: TGTGCCAGCAACCTAGAGTGTCGCGGTACATCGAACACTGAAGCTTTCTTT. Translation gives CASNLECRGTSNTEAFF. The full variable domain, its missing parts supplied by reference TRBV11-3 and TRBJ1-1, is EAGVVQSPRYKIIEKKQPVAFWCNPISGHNTLYWYLQNLGQGPELLIRYENEEAVDDSQLPKDRFSAERLKGVDSTLKIQPAELGDSAVYLCASNLECRGTSNTEAFFGQGTRLTVV.

Comment on this clonotype: The junction departs from germline at one end; a sequencing error may be responsible. CDR3 bases: TGTACCAGCAGTTTTGGTGACGTCTACAATGAACAGTTCTTC. Translated, it gives CTSSFGDVYNEQFF. The chain joins TRBV28 to TRBJ2-1; D gene uncertain. Germline V lookup: CDR1 MDHEN, CDR2 SYDVKM. This CDR3 has 14 amino acids.

With regard to this clonotype: The junction differs from germline at one of its ends, possibly a read error. The chain recombines TRBV6-1 with TRBJ1-5; the D is unclear. CDR1 is MNHNS, CDR2 SASEGT, per germline. This CDR3 is built from 13 residues. The CDR3 DNA is TGTGCAAGCACGGAAGACATGCGTCAGCCCCAACATTTT. This codes for CASTEDMRQPQHF.

About this clonotype: The junction does not match germline at one end; this may be a read error. The chain has TRBV7-3 and TRBJ2-2; the D gene is possibly TRBD2 (5 bases). The CDR3 length is 14 residues. The germline V gene has CDR1 SGHTA and CDR2 FQGTGA. This chain's CDR3 is CVSSLTSGIGELFF. CDR3 in DNA: TGTGTCAGCAGCTTAACGTCGGGGATCGGGGAGCTGTTTTTT.

The rearrangement links TRBV6-5 to TRBJ2-3; D perhaps matches TRBD1 (7 bases). This CDR3 region has 15 residues. The V end lost 5 bases, the J end lost 5 bases, and 17 bases lay between the germline ends. CDR1 is MNHEY, CDR2 SVGAGI, per germline. The CDR3 here is CASSAGQGGRDTQYF. The CDR3 region has the DNA TGTGCCAGCAGTGCGGGGCAGGGGGGCAGAGATACGCAGTATTTT.

The chain couples TRBV20-1 to TRBJ2-1; D not resolved. Deletions cut 0 bases from V and 8 bases from J, with 14 bases between. The CDR3 has 14 amino acids. Germline CDR1 is DFQATT and CDR2 is SNEGSKA (reference sequence). CDR3 loop: CSARDQRTRYEQFF. CDR3 nucleotide sequence: TGCAGTGCTAGAGATCAACGAACCAGGTATGAGCAGTTCTTC.

In regard to this clonotype: The junction departs from the called germline gene at one end, perhaps through a read error. The V and J genes are TRBV4-2 and TRBJ1-5, with a weak D call TRBD1 (6 bases). The CDR3 covers 16 residues. CDR1 and CDR2 (germline): LGHNA, YNFKEQ. This CDR3 is CVSRVVRRGTHQTQHF. The CDR3 nucleotides read TGTGTCAGCCGCGTAGTTCGCCGGGGGACACATCAGACCCAGCATTTT.

About this clonotype itself: The germline gene is not matched at one end of the junction; a read error may be the cause. The chain couples TRBV24-1 to TRBJ1-2; 8 positions agree with TRBD1. The length of the CDR3 is 16 residues. Germline lookup yields CDR1 KGHDR and CDR2 SFDVKD. The CDR3 coding sequence is TGTGCTACCAGTGACCCCAACCGGGACAGGAACTATGGCTACACCTTC. Amino acid sequence: CATSDPNRDRNYGYTF.

Comment on this clonotype: Germline and junction disagree at one end, which may indicate a read error. The V gene is TRBV20-1, the J gene TRBJ2-2, with a weak D call TRBD2 (5 bases). Germline CDR1 DFQATT, CDR2 SNEGSKA (reference sequence). This CDR3 is 16 amino acids long. CDR3 sequence: CSARDWGAAKTGELSF. The CDR3 bases are TGCAGTGCTAGAGATTGGGGAGCAGCAAAGACCGGGGAGCTGTCTTTT.

About this clonotype: Germline is not matched at one junction end, which may reflect a read error. The V gene is TRBV11-3, the J gene TRBJ2-1; either TRBD1 or TRBD2 may fit D (5 bases each). Germline CDR1 SGHNT, CDR2 YENEEA. The CDR3 has 15 amino acids. Here the CDR3 reads CASSSGTSRGSGQSF. The CDR3 bases are TGTGCCAGCAGCTCCGGGACGTCGAGGGGTAGTGGGCAGTCCTTC. Full variable domain (outside the CDR3, taken from reference TRBV11-3 and TRBJ2-1): EAGVVQSPRYKIIEKKQPVAFWCNPISGHNTLYWYLQNLGQGPELLIRYENEEAVDDSQLPKDRFSAERLKGVDSTLKIQPAELGDSAVYLCASSSGTSRGSGQSFGPGTRLTVL.

Written as DNA, the CDR3 is TGTGCCACCGGGGGACAGGGAGGAGAGACCCAGTACTTC. Its protein is CATGGQGGETQYF. The chain carries TRBV24-1 and TRBJ2-5; TRBD1 matches at 9 bases. CDR3 length equals 13 residues. CDR1 is KGHDR, CDR2 SFDVKD, per germline. Germline trimming cut 9 bases from V and 4 bases from J; bases unmatched to any gene: 5.

This clonotype showed up just a few times. The chain couples TRBV18 to TRBJ2-3; D gene uncertain. V lost 3 bases to trimming and J lost 2 bases, with 6 bases between them. The CDR3 has 13 amino acids. Germline CDR1 KGHSH, CDR2 LQKENI. This CDR3 is CASSPADTDTQYF. CDR3 sequence (DNA): TGTGCCAGCTCACCGGCAGACACAGATACGCAGTATTTT. Full variable domain (rest looked up from reference TRBV18 and TRBJ2-3): NAGVMQNPRHLVRRRGQEARLRCSPMKGHSHVYWYRQLPEEGLKFMVYLQKENIIDESGMPKERFSAEFPKEGPSILRIQQVVRGDSAAYFCASSPADTDTQYFGPGTRLTVL.

As for this clonotype: The germline gene is not matched at one end of the junction; a read error may be the cause. The chain joins TRBV10-3 to TRBJ2-1; D is unclear. Germline CDR1 reads ENHRY; CDR2 reads SYGVKD. The CDR3 is 15 residues long. CDR3 nucleotides: TGTGCCATCAGTGAGTCTAGCCCCTTTGGGAATGTGCAGTTCTTC. Its protein product is CAISESSPFGNVQFF.

There are many counts of this clonotype. The gene calls are TRBV30 and TRBJ2-1, with D possibly being TRBD2 (6 bases). CDR3 size: 13 residues. V shed 3 bases and J shed 5 bases, with 11 bases lying between them. Germline V gives CDR1 GTSNPN, CDR2 SVGIG (reference sequence). CDR3 DNA sequence: TGTGCCTGGAGCTGGGACTCAAACAATGAGCAGTTCTTC. Protein product: CAWSWDSNNEQFF.

The chain combines TRBV28 with TRBJ1-6; perhaps TRBD1 as D (6 bases). The CDR3 consists of 14 residues. CDR1 and CDR2 (germline): MDHEN, SYDVKM. The ends were cut back, 10 bases at V and 9 bases at J, with 19 bases in the middle. DNA for the CDR3: TGTGCCACTAAACAGAGGGACACATCTTCACCCCTCCACTTT. Protein sequence: CATKQRDTSSPLHF. The variable domain in full, with the rest retrieved from reference TRBV28 and TRBJ1-6, is DVKVTQSSRYLVKRTGEKVFLECVQDMDHENMFWYRQDPGLGLRLIYFSYDVKMKEKGDIPEGYSVSREKKERFSLILESASTNQTSMYLCATKQRDTSSPLHFGNGTRLTVT.

The CDR3 is CASSPLTLDTADTQYF. The CDR3 nucleotides read TGTGCCAGTAGTCCATTAACTTTGGATACAGCAGATACGCAGTATTTT. The chain carries TRBV19 and TRBJ2-3, with D uncertain. Germline loops: CDR1 LNHDA, CDR2 SQIVND (reference sequence). The CDR3 length is 16 residues. Trimming left V 5 bases short and J 4 bases short, with 19 bases between.

In regard to this clonotype: One end of the junction does not line up with germline, which may come from a read error. The chain links TRBV20-1 to TRBJ2-2, with 7 bases aligning to TRBD2. Germline values: CDR1 DFQATT, CDR2 SNEGSKA (reference sequence). The CDR3 runs 15 residues. The CDR3 spells CIARKCGRNTGELFF. As DNA, the CDR3 is TGCATTGCTAGAAAATGCGGGAGGAACACCGGGGAGCTGTTTTTT.

Concerning this clonotype itself: One end of the junction varies from germline; a read error may be responsible. The chain links TRBV29-1 to TRBJ2-1; no reliable D call. Germline values: CDR1 SQVTM, CDR2 ANQGSEA. CDR3 length: 11 amino acids. CDR3 bases: TGCAGCGCTACCGAGTACAGTGAGCAGTTCTTT. Its protein product is CSATEYSEQFF.

A note on this clonotype: A much larger clone lies one base from this, so it may be a read error. The rearrangement joins TRBV28 to TRBJ2-2, with 11 nucleotides matching TRBD1. Germline V gives CDR1 MDHEN, CDR2 SYDVKM. With V trimmed by 7 bases and J by 4 bases, 11 bases remained unmatched. The CDR3 loop spans 17 amino acids. The CDR3 DNA sequence: TGTGCCAGCAAATCCGGGACAGGGGGTAATAGCACCGGGGAGCTGTTTTTT. Translation: CASKSGTGGNSTGELFF.

Notes on this clonotype: One end of the junction varies from germline; a read error may be responsible. The V gene is TRBV5-5, the J gene TRBJ2-3, with D perhaps TRBD2 (6 bases). The germline V gene encodes CDR1 SGHKS and CDR2 YYEKEE (reference sequence). The CDR3 is made up of 15 amino acids. CDR3 protein: CASSLTSGSLDMQYF. The CDR3 DNA sequence: TGTGCTAGCAGCTTGACTTCCGGGAGTTTAGATATGCAGTATTTT.

Remarks on this clonotype: Compared with germline, one end of the junction differs, possibly owing to a read error. This chain connects TRBV10-3 to TRBJ2-6; 9 bases map to TRBD2. Germline lookup yields CDR1 ENHRY and CDR2 SYGVKD. CDR3 length equals 20 residues. CDR3 protein: CAISDHGTSGRNSGANVLTF. Written as DNA, the CDR3 is TGCGCCATCAGTGATCATGGGACGAGCGGGAGGAACTCTGGGGCCAACGTCCTGACTTTC.

As to this clonotype: One base away lies a much larger clone, so this may be a sequencing read error. This chain uses TRBV28 with TRBJ1-1, with TRBD1 matching 7 bases. This CDR3 has 15 amino acids. From germline, CDR1 is MDHEN and CDR2 SYDVKM. The V and J ends lost 3 bases and 7 bases, in that order; junction bases with no gene match: 11. The CDR3 DNA reads as TGTGCCAGCAGTTTGGCAGGCGGAGGGGGCAGTGAAGCTTTCTTT. Amino acid sequence: CASSLAGGGGSEAFF.

Regarding this clonotype: The junction does not match germline at one end; this may be a read error. As DNA, the CDR3 is TGTGCCAGCAGTTCTTATAAACTAGCAGGGTTCACATATACGCAATATTTT. Amino acids: CASSSYKLAGFTYTQYF. The chain links TRBV12-3 or TRBV12-4 to TRBJ2-3, with D perhaps TRBD2 (6 bases). This CDR3 is built from 17 residues.

A note on this clonotype: The junction departs from the called germline gene at one end, perhaps through a read error. J is TRBJ2-5 and V is TRBV5-1; D perhaps matches TRBD2 (5 bases). This CDR3 has 15 residues. CDR1 and CDR2 (germline): SGHRS, YFSETQ. CDR3 sequence (DNA): TGCGCCAACAGCTTATCTGGGATGCTGGGAGAGATCCAGTACTTC. Translation gives CANSLSGMLGEIQYF.

The rearrangement uses TRBV6-6 and TRBJ1-1, with 8 nucleotides matching TRBD1. CDR1 MNHNY and CDR2 SVGAGI come from the germline V gene (reference sequence). J was trimmed by 6 bases and V by 6 bases; bases with no gene match: 15. This CDR3 has 16 residues. The CDR3, as DNA: TGTGCCAGCAGCCTCCTACACCCGGGACAGGATTCTGAAGCTTTCTTT. The encoded protein is CASSLLHPGQDSEAFF.